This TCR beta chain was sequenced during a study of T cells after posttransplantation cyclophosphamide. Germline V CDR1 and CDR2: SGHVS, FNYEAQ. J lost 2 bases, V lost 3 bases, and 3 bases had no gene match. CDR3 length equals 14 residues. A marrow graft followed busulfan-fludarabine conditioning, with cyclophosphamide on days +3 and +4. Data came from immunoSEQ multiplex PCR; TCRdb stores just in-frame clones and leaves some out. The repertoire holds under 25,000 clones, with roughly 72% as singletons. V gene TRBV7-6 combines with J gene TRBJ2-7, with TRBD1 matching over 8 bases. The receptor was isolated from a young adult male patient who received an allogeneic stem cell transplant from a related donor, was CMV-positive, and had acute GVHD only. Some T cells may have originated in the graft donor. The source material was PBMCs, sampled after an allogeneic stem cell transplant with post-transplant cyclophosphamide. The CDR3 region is CASSFGTGAYEQYF. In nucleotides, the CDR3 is TGTGCCAGCAGCTTTGGGACAGGAGCCTACGAGCAGTACTTC.